The entry below gives a single TCR beta chain sequence along with its context. This clonotype was observed a handful of times. Its binding antigen is unknown. The record has no base qualities; no much larger clone is one base away. The library was prepared using 5' RACE. The instrument was a NextSeq 500. In the TCR library protocol, unique molecular identifiers were attached to individual cDNA molecules to correct for PCR bias and sequencing error. Sequencing covered both TCR alpha and beta chains, and within each sample the abundances of alpha and beta sequences were tightly co-correlated. The source study handled its data this way. Decombinator V4 was used to annotate TCR sequences for V gene, J gene and CDR3. TCRs were defined as expanded if a significant change between any two time points was detected under a Poisson model with p below 0.0001. TCR abundances were normalised to the total number of TCRs sequenced per sample and expressed as counts per million. MAIT TCRs were defined by TRAV1-2 paired with TRAJ12, TRAJ20 or TRAJ33, and iNKT TCRs by TRAV10 paired with TRAJ18. VDJdb, accessed 1 November 2021, was searched for CMV, EBV and SARS-CoV-2 annotated TCRs, excluding TCRs annotated for multiple antigens. In-frame beta chains were kept once TCRdb had trimmed the public reads at Q25 with fastp and called clones with MiXCR. Each CDR3 protein appears once, grouped with its most common genes and DNA. What appears here as the V and J calls and clone size reflects TCRdb's work, not the paper's. This sample gives 70,000 or so distinct CDR3 sequences in total; about 13% of them show up just once. The top ten clonotypes cover roughly 13% of the sample.

The sample originates from a study of early T cells in non-severe SARS-CoV-2 infection (dated by TCRdb to the early 2020s). Notes on the research overall: Because TCR sequencing relied on bulk RNA taken from unsorted whole blood, pairing of alpha and beta chains was not possible.

The paper as a whole reports these results and caveats: VDJdb matching was skewed toward anti-spike CD8 responses and likely underestimated virus-specific expansions, missing private and CD4 specificities.

Set within a cohort of healthcare workers in London, UK, this nested case-control study involved weekly PCR testing of nasopharyngeal swabs along with blood sampling. Healthcare workers were recruited between 23 and 31 March 2020, during the week of the UK lockdown, and were followed weekly for up to roughly 16 weeks. Cut back by 1 base and 6 bases, the V and J ends lie 7 bases apart. Including the terminal cysteine and phenylalanine, the CDR3 comprises 13 residues. Of the read, only the CDR3 DNA is kept; its 39 bases are in frame from base 1. CDR1 DFQATT and CDR2 SNEGSKA were looked up in the germline V gene (reference sequence).

This chain is built from TRBV20-1 and TRBJ1-6; the D gene assignment is ambiguous. The sample comprised whole blood. The TCR comes from an adult who was a healthcare worker with PCR-confirmed SARS-CoV-2 infection or an uninfected control (not recorded which). Here the CDR3 is given as CSARGTPNSPLHF. The nucleotides are TGCAGTGCTAGAGGGACCCCTAATTCACCCCTCCACTTT.